This T cell receptor beta chain came from a study of T-cell reconstitution after alpha-beta-depleted transplantation in children. General observations from the study: A year had passed since transplant, and T-cell counts and diversity by then came mostly from newly produced T cells. Reports say that about two months after transplant, the alpha-beta T cells came out of several hundred graft clones that had expanded. Surviving recipient T cells and intrathymic progenitors accounted for some patients' high TCRbeta diversity at day 60.

Trimming cost V 5 bases and J 8 bases, with 16 bases left between them. Germline-derived CDR1 and CDR2 are SGHAT and FQNNGV. The CDR3 sequence is 14 residues long. Construction of the TCRbeta library involved unique molecular identifiers. TCRdb re-derived calls from the PCR reads in MiXCR, one entry per CDR3 protein. This table has over 150,000 distinct CDR3 sequences, approximately 7% appearing once. This clonotype was counted only a few times. The antigen remains undetermined. The sample was PBMCs, taken before TCRalphabeta/CD19-depleted stem cell transplant. The chain employs TRBV11-2 and TRBJ2-1, with a possible D match to TRBD2 (5 bases). This TCR came from a boy aged 2 to 9 with acute lymphoblastic leukemia, due to receive a stem cell transplant. The CDR3 coding sequence is TGTGCCAGCAGCACCGCGGGCCCCCTTTATGAGCAGTTCTTC. Its protein product is CASSTAGPLYEQFF.